The next 13 T cell receptor beta chains were all read from a single sample in a study of cytomegalovirus exposure and HLA in healthy donors. PCR primers comprised 60 Vbeta and 13 Jbeta primers. TCRdb keeps only in-frame clones here, not all; method: immunoSEQ multiplex PCR. This table has tens of thousands of clones, 65% to 80% appearing once. Sequencing was performed on PBMCs. All receptors derive from a man aged 25 to 40 in good health and CMV-seronegative.

This chain uses TRBV6-6 with TRBJ1-2; 7 bases match TRBD1. The CDR3 runs 13 residues. Germline CDR1 and CDR2: MNHNY and SVGAGI (reference sequence). V was pared by 5 bases and J by 6 bases, with 6 bases of the junction left unmatched. CDR3 amino acids: CASSPGTDNGYTF. The CDR3 coding sequence is TGTGCCAGCAGTCCCGGGACAGATAATGGCTACACCTTC.

The chain couples TRBV28 to TRBJ2-7; TRBD1 agrees at 7 bases. V was clipped by 7 bases and J by 2 bases; unmatched bases: 5. The CDR3 totals 13 residues. Germline V gives CDR1 MDHEN, CDR2 SYDVKM. CDR3: CASIGTATYEQYF. The CDR3, as DNA: TGTGCCAGCATCGGGACAGCCACCTACGAGCAGTACTTC.

V and J are TRBV25-1 and TRBJ1-1; unclear D gene. The CDR3 is 13 amino acids. The germline gives CDR1 MGHDK, CDR2 SYGVNS. Trimming took off 5 bases at V and 0 bases at J, with 7 bases between the two ends. The DNA of the CDR3 is TGTGCCAGCAGTTATTTAGTGAACACTGAAGCTTTCTTT. Amino acid sequence: CASSYLVNTEAFF.

This clone was counted a single time. The chain recombines TRBV14 with TRBJ2-3, with D possibly TRBD2 on 6 matching bases. This CDR3 has 16 amino acids. V shed 2 bases and J shed 2 bases, with 14 bases lying between them. Germline CDR1 SGHDN, CDR2 FVKESK. CDR3 nucleotides: TGTGCCAGCAGCCAATATGGAGGGCCCACCACAGATACGCAGTATTTT. Its protein product is CASSQYGGPTTDTQYF.

The chain has TRBV5-6 and TRBJ1-1; a weak D match, TRBD1 (6 bases). CDR1 SGHDT and CDR2 YYEEEE come from the germline V gene. The CDR3 contains 15 residues. The germline V and J ends were trimmed by 1 base and 4 bases, with 14 bases remaining between them. CDR3 bases: TGTGCCAGCAGCTTGTGGGGGCGAGAAACCACTGAAGCTTTCTTT. As protein: CASSLWGRETTEAFF.

V gene TRBV28 combines with J gene TRBJ1-2; D is perhaps TRBD1 (6 bases). Germline values: CDR1 MDHEN, CDR2 SYDVKM. The CDR3 loop spans 14 amino acids. Trimming removed 6 bases from V and 8 bases from J, with 19 bases in between. CDR3 DNA: TGTGCCAGCAGCATTACCGGGACACAAATCGGCTACACCTTC. It codes for CASSITGTQIGYTF.

The chain carries TRBV29-1 and TRBJ2-3; 7 nucleotides match TRBD2. Germline lookup yields CDR1 SQVTM and CDR2 ANQGSEA. V lost 3 bases, J lost 5 bases, and 8 bases stayed unmatched. This CDR3 is built from 14 residues. CDR3 nucleotide sequence: TGCAGCGTTGAGGTAGCGGGCAGACGAGATACGCAGTATTTT. Protein: CSVEVAGRRDTQYF.

The V gene is TRBV27, the J gene TRBJ1-5; D uncertain. This CDR3 contains 15 residues. The germline V gene encodes CDR1 MNHEY and CDR2 SMNVEV (reference sequence). Trimming shortened V by 3 bases and J by 4 bases, and 13 bases separated the two germline ends. The CDR3 is CASSFDSSPNQPQHF. In nucleotides, the CDR3 is TGTGCCAGCAGTTTCGACTCCTCGCCGAATCAGCCCCAGCATTTT.

The rearrangement uses TRBV6-1 and TRBJ2-2; 9 bases line up with TRBD1. The trim removed 2 bases at V and 6 bases at J, leaving 13 bases unmatched. The CDR3 is made up of 18 amino acids. CDR1 MNHNS and CDR2 SASEGT come from the germline V gene. CDR3 amino acids: CASSEPLPGQGLAGELFF. The CDR3 DNA follows: TGTGCCAGCAGTGAACCACTACCGGGACAGGGCCTAGCCGGGGAGCTGTTTTTT.

The genes are TRBV4-1 and TRBJ1-2, with 12 nucleotides matching TRBD1. The V gene's germline CDR1 is MGHRA and CDR2 YSYEKL. The CDR3 consists of 19 residues. Trimming removed 1 base from V and 8 bases from J; junction bases left unmatched: 17. The CDR3 nucleotides read TGCGCCAGCAGCCAAGCCCGGTTTTGGGACAGGGGGCATCGGGGAGGCTACACCTTC. This codes for CASSQARFWDRGHRGGYTF.

J is TRBJ1-1 and V is TRBV2; 9 positions agree with TRBD1. The J segment lost 6 bases and the V segment lost 6 bases, leaving 5 bases of the junction unmatched. CDR3 length: 13 residues. Germline V gene lookup returns CDR1 SNHLY and CDR2 FYNNEI. CDR3 coding DNA: TGTGCCAGCAGAAGGGGACAGGGCGCTGAAGCTTTCTTT. This codes for CASRRGQGAEAFF.

Only one count was recorded for this clone. The chain couples TRBV28 to TRBJ2-5, with 7 bases that match TRBD1. Germline CDR1 MDHEN, CDR2 SYDVKM. CDR3 length: 15 amino acids. Trimming at V came to 6 bases and at J to 4 bases, leaving 11 bases not matched to a gene. CDR3 loop: CASSLRTGYLETQYF. CDR3 in DNA: TGTGCCAGCAGCCTTCGGACAGGATATCTAGAGACCCAGTACTTC.

The V gene is TRBV7-9, the J gene TRBJ2-2; 14 positions match TRBD2. CDR3 length: 19 residues. CDR1 is SEHNR and CDR2 is FQNEAQ in the germline V gene (reference sequence). J lost 7 bases, V lost 6 bases, and 16 bases had no gene match. The CDR3 bases are TGTGCCAGCAGTTCCACCTCGGGACTAGCGGGGGAAAAGGACGGGGAGCTGTTTTTT. Translation: CASSSTSGLAGEKDGELFF.